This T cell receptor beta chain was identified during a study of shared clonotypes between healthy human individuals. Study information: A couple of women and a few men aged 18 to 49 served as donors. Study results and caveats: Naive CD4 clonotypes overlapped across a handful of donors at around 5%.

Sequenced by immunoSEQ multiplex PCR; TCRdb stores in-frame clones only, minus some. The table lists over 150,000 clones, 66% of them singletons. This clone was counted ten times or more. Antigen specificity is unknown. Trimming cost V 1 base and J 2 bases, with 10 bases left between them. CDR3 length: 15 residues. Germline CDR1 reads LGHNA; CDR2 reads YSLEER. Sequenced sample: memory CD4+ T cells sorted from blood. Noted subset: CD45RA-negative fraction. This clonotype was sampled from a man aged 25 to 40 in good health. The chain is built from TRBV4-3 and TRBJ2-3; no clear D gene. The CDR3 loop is CASSQGMGNTDTQYF. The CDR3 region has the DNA TGCGCCAGCAGCCAAGGAATGGGGAACACAGATACGCAGTATTTT.